The 10 T cell receptor beta chains given below trace back to one sample, sequenced in a study of CD8 T cells in Susac syndrome. The RNA, about 0.45 to 1 ug, was put through reverse transcription using random hexamers. A single record per CDR3 protein comes from TCRdb applying MiXCR to the immunoSEQ multiplex PCR reads. This table has 90,000 to 150,000 distinct CDR3 sequences, 90% to 95% appearing once. The sequencing sample was made of CD4+ T cells from PBMCs. The receptors here all came from a human donor in good health.

The CDR3 nucleotides read TGTGCCAGCCTCGACAGGGGGCGGTACGAGCAGTACTTC. Translating gives CASLDRGRYEQYF. This chain joins TRBV28 and TRBJ2-7; 10 bases align to TRBD1. The junction had 5 bases not matched to a gene; V was cut back by 8 bases and J by 4 bases. Germline-derived CDR1 and CDR2 are MDHEN and SYDVKM. This CDR3 spans 13 amino acids.

V usage is TRBV12-3 or TRBV12-4 and J usage is TRBJ2-7; a weak D match, TRBD1 (5 bases). There are 11 residues in the CDR3. Between the trimmed V and J ends, which lost 6 bases and 8 bases, there was a span of 11 bases. Here the CDR3 reads CASSEVGQQYF. For the CDR3, the DNA is TGTGCCAGCAGCGAAGTGGGGCAGCAGTACTTC.

The rearrangement uses TRBV30 and TRBJ2-5, with 8 bases aligning to TRBD1. V shed 5 bases, J shed 6 bases, and the junction held 11 bases outside the gene matches. The V gene's germline CDR1 is GTSNPN and CDR2 SVGIG (reference sequence). The CDR3 totals 14 residues. The CDR3 sequence is CAWESGGRMQTQYF. The CDR3 DNA follows: TGTGCCTGGGAGTCAGGGGGCAGGATGCAGACCCAGTACTTC.

The rearrangement links TRBV28 to TRBJ1-1; the match to TRBD1 covers 9 bases. The CDR3 has 16 amino acids. Trimming at V came to 6 bases and at J to 1 base, leaving 9 bases not matched to a gene. CDR1 is MDHEN and CDR2 is SYDVKM in the germline V gene. CDR3 residues: CASRSTGGAGNTEAFF. The CDR3 nucleotides are TGTGCCAGCAGATCCACAGGGGGCGCAGGGAACACTGAAGCTTTCTTT.

The chain employs TRBV9 and TRBJ2-3; D is uncertain. Germline CDR1 SGDLS, CDR2 YYNGEE. V lost 1 base, J lost 4 bases, and 10 bases lay in between. CDR3 length equals 14 residues. The CDR3 DNA is TGTGCCAGCAGCGTACCGTTAGAGGCAGATACGCAGTATTTT. It yields the protein CASSVPLEADTQYF.

The rearrangement uses TRBV24-1 and TRBJ2-1; TRBD1 is a possible D gene (6 bases). V shed 3 bases and J shed 2 bases, with 10 bases lying between them. Germline values: CDR1 KGHDR, CDR2 SFDVKD. This CDR3 comprises 15 residues. The CDR3 DNA follows: TGTGCCACCAGTGATGGGTGGGGGCCCTACAATGAGCAGTTCTTC. This encodes CATSDGWGPYNEQFF.

As to this clonotype: The junction shows a germline mismatch at one end, possibly a read error. The J gene is TRBJ1-1, the V gene TRBV5-1; tentatively, D is TRBD1 (5 bases). The CDR3 consists of 14 residues. CDR1 is SGHRS, CDR2 YFSETQ, per germline. CDR3 sequence: CASSLGREGTEVFF. The CDR3 region has the DNA TGCGCCAGCAGCTTGGGCAGGGAAGGAACTGAAGTTTTCTTT.

This sequence joins TRBV7-2 and TRBJ2-7; tentative D call: TRBD2 (6 bases). This CDR3 contains 13 residues. V was clipped by 5 bases and J by 5 bases, with 13 bases between them. Looked up from germline, CDR1 is SGHTA and CDR2 is FQGNSA. The CDR3 loop is CASSPPREDEQYF. The CDR3 DNA reads as TGTGCCAGCAGCCCCCCCAGGGAGGACGAGCAGTACTTC.

This chain uses TRBV19 with TRBJ1-1, with a weak D call TRBD1 (5 bases). With 8 bases removed from V and 1 base from J, the gap between germline ends came to 17 bases. The CDR3 has 15 amino acids. Per the germline V gene, CDR1 is LNHDA and CDR2 is SQIVND (reference sequence). In DNA, the CDR3 is TGTGCCAGTGTGTTGGTCAGCAGGGCGAACACTGAAGCTTTCTTT. Its translation is CASVLVSRANTEAFF.

The gene calls are TRBV28 and TRBJ2-3; 14 bases align to TRBD2. CDR3 length: 19 amino acids. V was clipped by 5 bases and J by 0 bases; unmatched bases: 10. Germline V gene sequence: CDR1 MDHEN, CDR2 SYDVKM. The CDR3 region has the DNA TGTGCCAGCAGTACCCCGGGACTAGCGGGGGTAGGAAGCACAGATACGCAGTATTTT. Protein: CASSTPGLAGVGSTDTQYF.